This T cell receptor (beta chain) derives from a study of CD8 T cell repertoires and HIV-1 epitope variants. In the study overall: Tested: three Gag epitope families, Nef HW9 and YT9.

To note about this clone: Antigen unknown.

This CDR3 comprises 14 residues. V gave up 2 bases and J gave up 7 bases, with 14 bases separating them. CDR1 is MNHEY, CDR2 SMNVEV, per germline (reference sequence). Only in-frame clones appear in the TCRdb table, and some are missing; sequencing was by immunoSEQ multiplex PCR. The sample has some 6,000 clones, under 75% seen once. The sequence derives from a male donor with HIV. The source material was cultured CD8+ T cells derived from PBMCs. The chain joins TRBV27 to TRBJ2-5; D remains ambiguous. CDR3 sequence: CASSLATEFGTQYF. The CDR3 coding sequence is TGTGCCAGCAGTTTAGCAACCGAGTTCGGGACCCAGTACTTC.